This TCR beta chain appears in the sequencing data of a study of esophageal squamous cell carcinoma under preoperative chemotherapy. One entry per CDR3 protein, called by TCRdb with MiXCR from the PCR reads. The table records about 30,000 distinct CDR3 sequences, 49% of them present only once. This CDR3 comprises 17 residues. Germline CDR1 reads SEHNR; CDR2 reads FQNEAQ (reference sequence). The time point denotes: before preoperative PTX-NDP chemotherapy. On this clonotype itself: Germline is not matched at one junction end, which may reflect a read error.

The TCR originated in a human donor with esophageal squamous cell carcinoma. The donor label of this sample is uncertain. Collection took place from a patient given preoperative chemotherapy. The rearrangement uses TRBV7-9 and TRBJ2-2; D unclear. The CDR3 region has the DNA TGTGCCAGCAGTCTGGGCGGCGAGGCTGCGAGCACAGAGAAGCTGTATTTT. Translated, it gives CASSLGGEAASTEKLYF.